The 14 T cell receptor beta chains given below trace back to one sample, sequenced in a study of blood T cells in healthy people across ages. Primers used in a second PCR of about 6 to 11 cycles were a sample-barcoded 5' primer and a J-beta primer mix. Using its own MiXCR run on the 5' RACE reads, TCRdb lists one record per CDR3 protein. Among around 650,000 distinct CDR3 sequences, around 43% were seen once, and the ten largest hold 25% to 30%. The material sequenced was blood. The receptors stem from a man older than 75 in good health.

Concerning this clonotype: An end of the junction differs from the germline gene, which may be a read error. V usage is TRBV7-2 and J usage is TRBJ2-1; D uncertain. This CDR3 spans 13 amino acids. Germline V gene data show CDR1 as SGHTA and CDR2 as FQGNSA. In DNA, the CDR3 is TGTGCCAGCAGCTCCGGTGGAAGCAATCAGCAGTTCTTC. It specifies CASSSGGSNQQFF. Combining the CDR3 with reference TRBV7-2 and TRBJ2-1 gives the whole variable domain GAGVSQSPSNKVTEKGKDVELRCDPISGHTALYWYRQSLGQGLEFLIYFQGNSAPDKSGLPSDRFSAERTGGSVSTLTIQRTQQEDSAVYLCASSSGGSNQQFFGPGTRLTVL.

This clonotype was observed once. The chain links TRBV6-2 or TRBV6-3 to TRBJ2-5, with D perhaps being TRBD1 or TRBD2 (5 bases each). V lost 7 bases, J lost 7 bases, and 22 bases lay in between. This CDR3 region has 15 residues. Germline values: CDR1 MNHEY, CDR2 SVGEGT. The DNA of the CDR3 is TGTGCCAGCACCCAAACGCCCGGGGCGCGTGGGACCCAGTACTTC. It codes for CASTQTPGARGTQYF.

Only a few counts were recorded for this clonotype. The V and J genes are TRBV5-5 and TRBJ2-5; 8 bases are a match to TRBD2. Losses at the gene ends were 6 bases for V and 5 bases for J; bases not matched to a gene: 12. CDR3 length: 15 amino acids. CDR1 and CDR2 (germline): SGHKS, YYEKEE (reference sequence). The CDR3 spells CASTKNPGGVETQYF. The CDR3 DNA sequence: TGTGCCAGCACCAAAAATCCGGGAGGGGTGGAGACCCAGTACTTC.

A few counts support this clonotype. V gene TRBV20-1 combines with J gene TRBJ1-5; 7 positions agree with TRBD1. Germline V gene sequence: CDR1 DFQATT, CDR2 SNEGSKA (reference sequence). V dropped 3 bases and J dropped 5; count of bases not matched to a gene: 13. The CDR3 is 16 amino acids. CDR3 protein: CSASPFGTASDQPQHF. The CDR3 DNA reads TGCAGTGCTAGCCCCTTCGGGACAGCCTCAGATCAGCCCCAGCATTTT.

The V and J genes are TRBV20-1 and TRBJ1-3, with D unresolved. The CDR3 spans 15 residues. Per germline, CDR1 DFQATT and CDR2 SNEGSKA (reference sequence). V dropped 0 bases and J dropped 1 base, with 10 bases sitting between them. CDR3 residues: CSARDFRESGNTIYF. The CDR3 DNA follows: TGCAGTGCTAGAGATTTTAGGGAATCTGGAAACACCATATATTTT.

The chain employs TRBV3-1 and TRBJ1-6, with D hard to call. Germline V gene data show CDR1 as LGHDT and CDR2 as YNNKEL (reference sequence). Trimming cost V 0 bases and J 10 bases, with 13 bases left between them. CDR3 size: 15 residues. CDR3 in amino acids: CASSQDTRVASPLHF. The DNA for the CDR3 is TGTGCCAGCAGCCAAGATACGCGAGTAGCCTCACCCCTCCACTTT.

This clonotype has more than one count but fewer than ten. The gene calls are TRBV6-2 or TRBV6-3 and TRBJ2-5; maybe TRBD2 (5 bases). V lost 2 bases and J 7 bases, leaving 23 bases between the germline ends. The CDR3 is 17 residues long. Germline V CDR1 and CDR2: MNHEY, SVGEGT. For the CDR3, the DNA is TGTGCCAGCAGTTACGAGGGTCTTTTGGTGGGAGAGGCGACCCAGTACTTC. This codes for CASSYEGLLVGEATQYF.

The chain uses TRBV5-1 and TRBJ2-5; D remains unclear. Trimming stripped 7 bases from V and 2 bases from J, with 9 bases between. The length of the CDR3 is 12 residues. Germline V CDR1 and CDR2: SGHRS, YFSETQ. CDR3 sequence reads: CASRASQETQYF. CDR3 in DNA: TGCGCCAGCCGGGCCTCTCAAGAGACCCAGTACTTC.

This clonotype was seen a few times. CDR3 loop: CASSHTDSASYEQYF. The CDR3, as DNA: TGTGCCAGCAGCCACACCGACAGCGCATCCTACGAGCAGTACTTC. This sequence joins TRBV12-3 or TRBV12-4 and TRBJ2-7; weak D call: TRBD1 (5 bases). Trimming removed 6 bases from V and 1 base from J, with 16 bases in between. The CDR3 is made up of 15 amino acids.

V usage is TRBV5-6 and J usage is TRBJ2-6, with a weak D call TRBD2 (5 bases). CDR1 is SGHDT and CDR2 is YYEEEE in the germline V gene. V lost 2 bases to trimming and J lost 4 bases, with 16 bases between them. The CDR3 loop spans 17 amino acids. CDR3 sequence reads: CASSFEQAGSGANVLTF. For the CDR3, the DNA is TGTGCCAGCAGCTTCGAGCAGGCTGGGAGCGGGGCCAACGTCCTGACTTTC.

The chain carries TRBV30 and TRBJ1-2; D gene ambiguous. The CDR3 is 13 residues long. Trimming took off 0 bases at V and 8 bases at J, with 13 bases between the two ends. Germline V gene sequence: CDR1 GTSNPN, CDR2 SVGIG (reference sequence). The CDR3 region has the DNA TGTGCCTGGAGTGTATTATATACCCGCGGCTACACCTTC. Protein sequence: CAWSVLYTRGYTF.

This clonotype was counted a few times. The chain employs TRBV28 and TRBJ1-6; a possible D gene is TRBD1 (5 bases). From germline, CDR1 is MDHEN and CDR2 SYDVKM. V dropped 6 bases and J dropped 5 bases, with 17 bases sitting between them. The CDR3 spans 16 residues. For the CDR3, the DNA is TGTGCCAGCAGCCCGGCGGCGGGGCTTCATAATTCACCCCTCCACTTT. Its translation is CASSPAAGLHNSPLHF.

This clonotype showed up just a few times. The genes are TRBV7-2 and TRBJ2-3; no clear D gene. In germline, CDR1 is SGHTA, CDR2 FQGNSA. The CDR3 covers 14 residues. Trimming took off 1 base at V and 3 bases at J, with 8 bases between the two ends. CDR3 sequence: CASSLVLGTDTQYF. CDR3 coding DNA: TGTGCCAGCAGCTTAGTACTGGGTACAGATACGCAGTATTTT.

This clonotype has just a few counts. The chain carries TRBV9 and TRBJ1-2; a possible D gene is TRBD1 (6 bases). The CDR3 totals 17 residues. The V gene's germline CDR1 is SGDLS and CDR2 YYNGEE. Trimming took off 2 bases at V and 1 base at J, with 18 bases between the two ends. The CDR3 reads CASSVTFSRGVNYGYTF. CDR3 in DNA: TGTGCCAGCAGCGTGACGTTTAGTAGGGGGGTTAACTATGGCTACACCTTC.